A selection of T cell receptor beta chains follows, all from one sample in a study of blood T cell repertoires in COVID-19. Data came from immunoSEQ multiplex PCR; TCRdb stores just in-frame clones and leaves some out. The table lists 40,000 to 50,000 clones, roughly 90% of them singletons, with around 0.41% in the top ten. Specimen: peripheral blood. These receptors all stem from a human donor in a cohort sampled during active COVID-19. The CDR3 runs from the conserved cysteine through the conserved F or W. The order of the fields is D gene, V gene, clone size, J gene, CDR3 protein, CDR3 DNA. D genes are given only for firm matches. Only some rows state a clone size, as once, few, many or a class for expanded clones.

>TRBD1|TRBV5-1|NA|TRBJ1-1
CASSLTGGTEAFF
TGCGCCAGCAGCTTGACAGGGGGCACTGAAGCTTTCTTT
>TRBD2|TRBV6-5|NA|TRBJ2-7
CASSYSIAGVYEQYF
TGTGCCAGCAGTTACTCGATAGCGGGGGTCTACGAGCAGTACTTC
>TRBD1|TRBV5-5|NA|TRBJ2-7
CASSLYGQGTYEQYF
TGTGCCAGCAGCTTATATGGACAGGGGACCTACGAGCAGTACTTC
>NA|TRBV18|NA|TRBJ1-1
CASSSSGKTEAFF
TGTGCCAGCTCATCCTCAGGGAAAACTGAAGCTTTCTTT
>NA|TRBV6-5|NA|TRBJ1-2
CASSYSFENLRFGYTF
TGTGCCAGCAGTTACTCGTTTGAGAACCTCCGTTTTGGCTACACCTTC
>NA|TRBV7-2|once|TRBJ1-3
CASSQRDTIYF
TGTGCCAGCAGCCAGAGGGACACCATATATTTT
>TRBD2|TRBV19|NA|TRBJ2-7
CASTRRGGYEQYF
TGTGCCAGTACACGCCGGGGGGGCTACGAGCAGTACTTC
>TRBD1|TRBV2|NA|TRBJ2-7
CAGTLDRGHEQYF
TGTGCCGGGACGCTGGACAGGGGGCACGAGCAGTACTTC
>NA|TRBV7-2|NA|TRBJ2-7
CASTRGRGSHYEQYF
TGTGCCAGCACCCGTGGGAGGGGGTCTCACTACGAGCAGTACTTC
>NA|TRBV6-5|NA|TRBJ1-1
CASSTTGRGDTEAFF
TGTGCCAGCAGCACAACAGGGCGAGGGGACACTGAAGCTTTCTTT
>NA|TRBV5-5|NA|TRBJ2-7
CASSWGDRVYEQYF
TGTGCCAGCAGCTGGGGGGACAGAGTCTACGAGCAGTACTTC
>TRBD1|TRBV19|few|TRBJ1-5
CASSSRQGLYQPQHF
TGTGCCAGTAGTTCACGACAGGGCTTGTATCAGCCCCAGCATTTT
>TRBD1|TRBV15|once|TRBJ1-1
CATNWGQGNTEAFF
TGTGCCACCAACTGGGGACAGGGAAACACTGAAGCTTTCTTT
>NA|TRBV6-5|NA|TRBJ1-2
CASSSVLGYTF
TGTGCCAGCAGCTCCGTCTTGGGCTACACCTTC
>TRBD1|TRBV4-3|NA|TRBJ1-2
CAICNGTGALRDYGYTF
TGCGCCATCTGTAATGGTACAGGGGCCTTAAGGGACTATGGCTACACCTTC
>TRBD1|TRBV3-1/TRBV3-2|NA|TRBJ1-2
CASSQDVRSTGTGIYGYTF
TGTGCCAGCAGCCAAGACGTAAGATCCACCGGGACAGGAATCTATGGCTACACCTTC
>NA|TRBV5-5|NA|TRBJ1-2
CASSLRGNYGYTF
TGTGCCAGCAGCTTGCGCGGGAACTATGGCTACACCTTC
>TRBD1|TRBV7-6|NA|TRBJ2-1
CASTTTGGWGNEQFF
TGTGCCAGCACCACAACAGGGGGCTGGGGCAATGAGCAGTTCTTC
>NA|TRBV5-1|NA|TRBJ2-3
CASSLVENTQYF
TGCGCCAGCAGCTTGGTTGAGAATACGCAGTATTTT
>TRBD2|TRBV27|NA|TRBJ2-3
CASSLLAATTDTQYF
TGTGCCAGCAGCCTGCTAGCGGCGACCACAGATACGCAGTATTTT
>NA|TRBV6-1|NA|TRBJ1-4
CASSDGGAFATNEKLFF
TGTGCCAGCAGTGATGGGGGGGCTTTTGCAACTAATGAAAAACTGTTTTTT
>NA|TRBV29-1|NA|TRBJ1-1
CSVEDSQGATEAFF
TGCAGCGTTGAAGACTCACAGGGAGCCACTGAAGCTTTCTTT
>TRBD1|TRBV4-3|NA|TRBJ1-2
CASSQSRDSNYGYTF
TGCGCCAGCAGCCAATCCCGGGACAGCAACTATGGCTACACCTTC
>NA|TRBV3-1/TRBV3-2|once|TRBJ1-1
CASSQGQGIMNTEAFF
TGTGCCAGCAGCCAAGGGCAGGGTATTATGAACACTGAAGCTTTCTTT
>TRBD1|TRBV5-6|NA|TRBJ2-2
CASSPSDRWAGELFF
TGTGCCAGCAGCCCTTCGGACAGGTGGGCCGGGGAGCTGTTTTTT
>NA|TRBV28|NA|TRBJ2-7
CASSLEDGLPSSYEQYF
TGTGCCAGCAGTTTGGAGGACGGACTTCCGAGCTCCTACGAGCAGTACTTC
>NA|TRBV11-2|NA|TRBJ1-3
CASSARVGQGSPGNTIYF
TGTGCCAGCAGCGCTAGGGTGGGGCAGGGTTCGCCTGGAAACACCATATATTTT
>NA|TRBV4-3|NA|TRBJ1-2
CASSQGFSYGYTF
TGCGCCAGCAGCCAAGGTTTTAGCTATGGCTACACCTTC
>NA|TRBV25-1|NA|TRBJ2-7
CASSAHFGGATYEQYF
TGTGCCAGCAGTGCCCATTTTGGCGGGGCAACCTACGAGCAGTACTTC
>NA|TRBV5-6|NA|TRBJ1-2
CASSSRRYGYTF
TGTGCCAGCAGCTCCAGGCGCTATGGCTACACCTTC
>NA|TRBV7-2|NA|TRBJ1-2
CASTLGAGPSYGYTF
TGTGCCAGCACCTTAGGTGCAGGCCCATCCTATGGCTACACCTTC
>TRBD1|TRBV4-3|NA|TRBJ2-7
CASSPGQGLSYEQYF
TGCGCCAGCAGTCCGGGACAGGGGCTCTCCTACGAGCAGTACTTC
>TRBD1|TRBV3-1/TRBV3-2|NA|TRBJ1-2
CASSQVPRQGMDGYTF
TGTGCCAGCAGCCAAGTTCCCAGACAGGGCATGGATGGCTACACCTTC
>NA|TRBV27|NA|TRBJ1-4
CASSPVREGEEKLFF
TGTGCCAGCAGTCCAGTCCGAGAGGGCGAGGAAAAACTGTTTTTT
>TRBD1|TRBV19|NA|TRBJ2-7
CASSAEGQNTYEQYF
TGTGCCAGTAGTGCCGAGGGACAGAATACCTACGAGCAGTACTTC
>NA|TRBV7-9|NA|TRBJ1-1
CASSSRGTEAFF
TGTGCCAGCAGTTCTCGCGGGACTGAAGCTTTCTTT
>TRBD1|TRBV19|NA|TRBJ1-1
CASSIRDRENTEAFF
TGTGCCAGTAGTATTCGGGACAGGGAGAACACTGAAGCTTTCTTT
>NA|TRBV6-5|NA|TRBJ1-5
CASSTGVQPQHF
TGTGCCAGCAGCACGGGGGTGCAGCCCCAGCATTTT
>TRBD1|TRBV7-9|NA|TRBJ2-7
CASSTRTGTYEQYF
TGTGCCAGCAGCACCCGGACAGGGACCTACGAGCAGTACTTC
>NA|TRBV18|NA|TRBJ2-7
CASSSDTSYEQYF
TGTGCCAGCTCATCCGACACGTCCTACGAGCAGTACTTC
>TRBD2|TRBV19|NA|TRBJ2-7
CASSGRGEQYF
TGTGCCAGTAGTGGGAGGGGCGAGCAGTACTTC
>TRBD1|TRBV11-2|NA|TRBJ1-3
CASSSNPGTGYF
TGTGCCAGCAGCTCCAACCCCGGGACAGGGTATTTT
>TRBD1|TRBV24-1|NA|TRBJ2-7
CATSDSGQGRYEQYF
TGTGCCACCAGCGACTCGGGACAGGGAAGATACGAGCAGTACTTC
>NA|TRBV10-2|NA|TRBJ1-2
CASSSAGEGYTF
TGCGCCAGCAGTTCCGCGGGGGAGGGCTACACCTTC
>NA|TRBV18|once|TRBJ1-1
CASSPKRGTEAFF
TGTGCCAGCTCACCAAAAAGGGGCACTGAAGCTTTCTTT
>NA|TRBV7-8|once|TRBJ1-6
CASSLGGDNSPLHF
TGTGCCAGCAGCTTAGGGGGAGATAATTCACCCCTCCACTTT
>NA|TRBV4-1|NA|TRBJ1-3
CASSQVLRHLTSGNTIYF
TGCGCCAGCAGCCAAGTTCTCAGACACCTCACCTCTGGAAACACCATATATTTT
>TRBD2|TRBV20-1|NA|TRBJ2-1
CSAGLALVQFF
TGCAGTGCAGGACTAGCGTTAGTGCAGTTCTTC
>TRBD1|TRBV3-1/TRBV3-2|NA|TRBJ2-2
CASSPPPGQGTNTGELFF
TGTGCCAGCAGCCCTCCTCCGGGACAGGGGACGAACACCGGGGAGCTGTTTTTT
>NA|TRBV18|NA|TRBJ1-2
CASSTDAGPANYGYTF
TGTGCCAGCTCAACTGACGCGGGGCCAGCTAACTATGGCTACACCTTC
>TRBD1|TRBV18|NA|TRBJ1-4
CASSMDRNGANEKLFF
TGTGCCAGCTCAATGGACAGGAATGGTGCGAATGAAAAACTGTTTTTT
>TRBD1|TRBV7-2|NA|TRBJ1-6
CASSLGHSGVSGGSPLHF
TGTGCCAGCAGCTTAGGCCATTCTGGGGTGTCAGGGGGTTCACCCCTCCACTTT
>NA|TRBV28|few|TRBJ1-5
CASTKAVGGQPQHF
TGTGCCAGCACTAAAGCAGTGGGGGGTCAGCCCCAGCATTTT
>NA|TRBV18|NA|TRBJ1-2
CASSPFGGESNYGYTF
TGTGCCAGCTCACCCTTCGGGGGGGAATCTAACTATGGCTACACCTTC
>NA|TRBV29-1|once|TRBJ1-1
CSGRRNTEAFF
TGCAGCGGACGGAGGAACACTGAAGCTTTCTTT
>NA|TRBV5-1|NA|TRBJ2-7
CASSAGNEQYF
TGCGCCAGCAGCGCGGGGAACGAGCAGTACTTC
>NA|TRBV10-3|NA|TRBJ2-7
CAISEPTGTYAYEQYF
TGTGCCATCAGTGAGCCAACAGGCACCTACGCCTACGAGCAGTACTTC
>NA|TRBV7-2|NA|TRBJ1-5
CASSLTDNSNQPQHF
TGTGCCAGCAGCCTGACAGACAATAGCAATCAGCCCCAGCATTTT
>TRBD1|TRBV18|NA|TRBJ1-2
CASSPRDRSYGYTF
TGTGCCAGCTCACCTCGGGACAGATCCTATGGCTACACCTTC